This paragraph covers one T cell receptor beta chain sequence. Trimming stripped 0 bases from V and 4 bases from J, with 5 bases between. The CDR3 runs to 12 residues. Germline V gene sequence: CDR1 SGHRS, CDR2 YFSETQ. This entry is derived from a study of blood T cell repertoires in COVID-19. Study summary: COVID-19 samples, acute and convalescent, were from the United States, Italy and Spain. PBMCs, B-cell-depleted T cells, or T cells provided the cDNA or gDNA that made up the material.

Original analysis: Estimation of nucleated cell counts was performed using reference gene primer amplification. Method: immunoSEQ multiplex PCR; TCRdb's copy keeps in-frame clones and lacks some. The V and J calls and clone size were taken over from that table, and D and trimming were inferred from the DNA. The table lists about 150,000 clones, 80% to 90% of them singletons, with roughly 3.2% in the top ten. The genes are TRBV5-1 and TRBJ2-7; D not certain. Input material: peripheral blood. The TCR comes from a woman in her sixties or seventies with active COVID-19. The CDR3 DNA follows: TGCGCCAGCAGCTTGGGAGGTTACGAGCAGTACTTC. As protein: CASSLGGYEQYF.